The rows below give T cell receptor beta chains drawn from one sample of a study of T cells expressing NK-cell markers. TCRdb re-called the 5' RACE reads; one entry per CDR3 protein, DNA not given. The table lists fewer than 550,000 distinct CDR3 sequences. Sequenced material: blood T cells: a sorted CD56 or NKG2C T cell subset, CD4+ or CD8+ T cells, or bulk PBMC T cells (not recorded which). These receptors all stem from a woman aged 45-65 years in good health. The CDR3 runs from the conserved cysteine through the conserved F or W.

J gene,V gene,CDR3 protein
TRBJ1-2,TRBV18,CASSPRTGETNYGYTF
TRBJ2-3,TRBV5-1,CASSAYGTGTDTQYF
TRBJ2-7,TRBV29-1,CSATLAGAHGEQYF
TRBJ2-7,TRBV7-9,CASSQPGPYEQYF
TRBJ1-6,TRBV6-6,CASSSIPIGVNSPLHF
TRBJ2-1,TRBV2,CASRLAGGPYEQFF
TRBJ2-4,TRBV5-1,CASSPGPSLDIQYF
TRBJ2-7,TRBV6-1,CASSSRPNGPYEQYF
TRBJ2-3,TRBV6-2/TRBV6-3,CASSTWTRGNADTQYF
TRBJ2-7,TRBV28,CASSPRMFSYEQYF
TRBJ2-1,TRBV29-1,CSAVGGRARSYNEQFF
TRBJ2-7,TRBV7-8,CASSSSRGLRSEQYF
TRBJ2-1,TRBV2,CASSEIVSPYNEQFF